The entry that follows covers one TCR beta chain sequence. No antigen is known for it. This sample is part of a study of blood T cells in healthy people across ages. Study-wide findings and caveats: A greater number of naive CD4+ cells and higher diversity distinguished long-lived donors from aged donors. It was held that diversity estimates obtained from one million T cells represented underestimates.

Total RNA, at least 6 micrograms per sample, was extracted from PBMCs. Combining a sample-barcoded 5' primer with a J-beta primer mix, a second PCR ran for roughly 7 to 11 cycles. TCRdb processed the 5' RACE reads anew with MiXCR; each CDR3 protein has one entry. The sample has 1.5 million to 2 million distinct CDR3 sequences; about 49% are singletons. This sequence originates from a woman aged 35 to 49 in good health. The sequencing sample was made of blood.

The CDR3 sequence: CASSDLSNQPQHF. The DNA for the CDR3 is TGTGCCAGCAGTGACTTAAGCAATCAGCCCCAGCATTTT. This chain links TRBV27 with TRBJ1-5; D unclear. This CDR3 has 13 amino acids. The V gene's germline CDR1 is MNHEY and CDR2 SMNVEV (reference sequence). V dropped 5 bases and J dropped 1 base, with 6 bases sitting between them.